Below are 19 T cell receptor beta chains sequenced from a single sample in a study of blood T cell repertoires in COVID-19. The protocol was immunoSEQ multiplex PCR, while the TCRdb copy is restricted to in-frame clones and leaves out a portion. The sample consists of 350,000 to 450,000 clones, just under 90% of them appearing once. Sequences were obtained from PBMCs or T cells enriched from blood (not recorded which). All receptors come from a woman under 40 who had recovered from COVID-19.

V is TRBV24-1 and J is TRBJ2-2; TRBD1 matches 7 bases. Looked up from germline, CDR1 is KGHDR and CDR2 is SFDVKD. This CDR3 region has 15 residues. J was trimmed by 3 bases and V by 6 bases; bases with no gene match: 6. The CDR3 bases are TGTGCCACCAGTTCGAGGGGGCCGGACACCGGGGAGCTGTTTTTT. Translating it yields CATSSRGPDTGELFF.

The rearrangement links TRBV3-1 (or the pseudogene TRBV3-2) to TRBJ1-4; 7 nucleotides agree with TRBD1. The germline V gene encodes CDR1 LGHDT and CDR2 YNNKEL (reference sequence). The V and J ends lost 5 bases and 4 bases, in that order; junction bases with no gene match: 7. The length of the CDR3 is 15 residues. The CDR3 is CASSTTGEDNEKLFF. In nucleotides, the CDR3 is TGTGCCAGCAGCACTACAGGGGAGGATAATGAAAAACTGTTTTTT.

This clone was found many times. The rearrangement links TRBV27 to TRBJ2-7; 8 bases match TRBD1. Germline V gives CDR1 MNHEY, CDR2 SMNVEV (reference sequence). The CDR3 runs to 16 residues. V trimming: 6 bases; J trimming: 0 bases; junction bases outside the gene matches: 10. The CDR3 nucleotides read TGTGCCAGCAGCCGCCGGACAGGGATCCACTCCTACGAGCAGTACTTC. Translation: CASSRRTGIHSYEQYF.

This clone was counted a few times. V usage is TRBV30 and J usage is TRBJ1-3; D not resolved. Germline loops: CDR1 GTSNPN, CDR2 SVGIG (reference sequence). CDR3 length equals 13 residues. Between the trimmed V and J ends, which lost 2 bases and 4 bases, there was a span of 9 bases. For the CDR3, the DNA is TGTGCCTGGAGTCTCAGAGGGGGAAACACCATATATTTT. It translates to CAWSLRGGNTIYF.

This rearrangement joins TRBV6-5 to TRBJ1-2, with D tentatively TRBD1 (6 bases). V gave up 5 bases and J gave up 8 bases, with 9 bases separating them. This CDR3 has 11 residues. The germline gives CDR1 MNHEY, CDR2 SVGAGI. This CDR3 is CASSKQGGYTF. As DNA, the CDR3 is TGTGCCAGCAGTAAGCAGGGGGGCTACACCTTC.

The chain employs TRBV28 and TRBJ1-5, with 7 bases identical to TRBD1. Germline loops: CDR1 MDHEN, CDR2 SYDVKM. The V and J ends lost 4 bases and 6 bases, in that order; junction bases with no gene match: 6. The CDR3 totals 14 residues. This CDR3 is CASSSSGGSQPQHF. The CDR3 DNA reads as TGTGCCAGCAGTTCATCAGGGGGGTCTCAGCCCCAGCATTTT.

CDR3: CASSYTVTQNEKLFF. The CDR3 region has the DNA TGTGCCAGCAGTTACACCGTTACACAAAATGAAAAACTGTTTTTT. The genes are TRBV27 and TRBJ1-4; D unresolved. The V gene's germline CDR1 is MNHEY and CDR2 SMNVEV (reference sequence). The CDR3 length is 15 residues. V was clipped by 4 bases and J by 5 bases, with 14 bases between them.

The chain employs TRBV25-1 and TRBJ1-6; 7 bases match TRBD1. Germline assignment: CDR1 MGHDK and CDR2 SYGVNS. V lost 1 base and J lost 3; bases outside the gene matches: 6. The CDR3 has 17 amino acids. For the CDR3, the DNA is TGTGCCAGCAGTGAATGGGACAGCCTCCACTATAATTCACCCCTCCACTTT. Protein sequence: CASSEWDSLHYNSPLHF.

This clone was observed a few times. The chain joins TRBV27 to TRBJ1-2, with D possibly matching TRBD1 (5 bases). Germline CDR1 reads MNHEY; CDR2 reads SMNVEV (reference sequence). There are 17 residues in the CDR3. Trimming removed 5 bases from V and 4 bases from J, with 23 bases in between. The CDR3 DNA is TGTGCCAGCAGTCACCGAGTCGACAGAGCCGGATTCTATGGCTACACCTTC. This codes for CASSHRVDRAGFYGYTF.

The chain links TRBV5-1 to TRBJ2-2; 8 nucleotides match TRBD1. Germline values: CDR1 SGHRS, CDR2 YFSETQ. The CDR3 length is 14 residues. The V and J ends lost 5 bases and 0 bases, in that order; junction bases with no gene match: 0. The CDR3 loop reads CASRGQANTGELFF. CDR3 DNA: TGCGCCAGCAGGGGACAGGCGAACACCGGGGAGCTGTTTTTT.

The rearrangement links TRBV28 to TRBJ2-5; TRBD2 matches at 8 bases. This CDR3 spans 16 amino acids. CDR1 is MDHEN, CDR2 SYDVKM, per germline. With V trimmed by 1 base and J by 1 base, 5 bases remained unmatched. CDR3 bases: TGTGCCAGCAGTTTATTCGCGGGAGGTATCCAAGAGACCCAGTACTTC. Protein product: CASSLFAGGIQETQYF.

The chain carries TRBV2 and TRBJ2-2; D not resolved. The CDR3 contains 16 residues. Looked up from germline, CDR1 is SNHLY and CDR2 is FYNNEI. V was pared by 4 bases and J by 4 bases, with 16 bases between. The CDR3 spells CASSVPGHAPTGELFF. As DNA, the CDR3 is TGTGCCAGCAGTGTCCCCGGTCACGCACCCACCGGGGAGCTGTTTTTT.

The J gene is TRBJ2-2, the V gene TRBV12-3 or TRBV12-4; D is possibly TRBD1 (5 bases). Trimming cost V 10 bases and J 7 bases, with 13 bases left between them. This CDR3 contains 12 residues. CDR3 sequence reads: CAIQRGYGELFF. The CDR3 bases are TGTGCCATACAAAGGGGATACGGGGAGCTGTTTTTT.

The chain carries TRBV5-1 and TRBJ2-7, with a tentative D call TRBD2 (5 bases). Germline V gene data show CDR1 as SGHRS and CDR2 as YFSETQ. V dropped 5 bases and J dropped 7 bases, with 13 bases sitting between them. This CDR3 is built from 12 residues. CDR3 amino acids: CASRHPTGEQYF. Here the CDR3 DNA reads TGCGCCAGCAGGCACCCCACGGGGGAGCAGTACTTC. Combining the CDR3 with reference TRBV5-1 and TRBJ2-7 gives the whole variable domain KAGVTQTPRYLIKTRGQQVTLSCSPISGHRSVSWYQQTPGQGLQFLFEYFSETQRNKGNFPGRFSGRQFSNSRSEMNVSTLELGDSALYLCASRHPTGEQYFGPGTRLTVT.

This clone was detected once. The chain uses TRBV5-1 and TRBJ1-1, with D tentatively TRBD1 (6 bases). Trimming left V 4 bases short and J 5 bases short, with 15 bases between. The germline gives CDR1 SGHRS, CDR2 YFSETQ. CDR3 length: 14 amino acids. The DNA for the CDR3 is TGCGCCAGCAGCGTAAACAGGGTAGCGACTGAAGCTTTCTTT. Encoded protein: CASSVNRVATEAFF.

The chain uses TRBV7-8 and TRBJ2-5; tentative D call: TRBD2 (7 bases). In germline, CDR1 is SGHVS, CDR2 FQNEAQ. V was clipped by 3 bases and J by 4 bases, with 15 bases between them. The CDR3 has 15 residues. The CDR3 DNA reads as TGTGCCAGCAGCTTTGGAGGGGGGGATTTAGAGACCCAGTACTTC. Translated: CASSFGGGDLETQYF.

The chain recombines TRBV2 with TRBJ1-1; the D gene is possibly TRBD1 (5 bases). V lost 6 bases to trimming and J lost 0 bases, with 8 bases between them. The CDR3 has 13 amino acids. Germline-derived CDR1 and CDR2 are SNHLY and FYNNEI. The CDR3 nucleotides are TGTGCCAGCAGCCAGGGTGTGAACACTGAAGCTTTCTTT. Translating it yields CASSQGVNTEAFF.

The chain is built from TRBV18 and TRBJ2-7, with D possibly matching TRBD2 (5 bases). The V and J ends lost 2 bases and 4 bases respectively, with 12 bases between them. Germline V gives CDR1 KGHSH, CDR2 LQKENI. This CDR3 contains 14 residues. The CDR3 spells CASSPGEYTYEQYF. CDR3 in DNA: TGTGCCAGCTCACCAGGGGAGTACACTTACGAGCAGTACTTC.

This clone was detected only a few times. The chain joins TRBV27 to TRBJ2-2; TRBD1 aligns across 7 bases. CDR3 length: 16 residues. Germline V gene lookup returns CDR1 MNHEY and CDR2 SMNVEV (reference sequence). With 8 bases clipped from V and 2 bases from J, the junction kept 11 bases outside the gene matches. Written as DNA, the CDR3 is TGTGCCAGCCAAGTCAGGGACAGAATTAACACCGGGGAGCTGTTTTTT. The encoded protein is CASQVRDRINTGELFF.